What follows is one TCR beta chain and its context. Original methodology: The assay estimated nucleated cells by amplifying reference gene primers. TCRdb's copy holds only in-frame clones and misses some; the assay was immunoSEQ multiplex PCR. D and trimming were read from the DNA, whereas the V and J calls and clone size are those reported in that table. The sample consists of more than 200,000 clones, 81% of them appearing once. These data come from a study of blood T cell repertoires in COVID-19. Across the study: Both acute and convalescent COVID-19 samples were obtained from the United States, Italy and Spain. Nucleic acid was either cDNA or gDNA, and it came from T cells, B-cell-depleted T cells, or PBMCs.

CDR1 is SEHNR, CDR2 FQNEAQ, per germline (reference sequence). V shed 7 bases and J shed 3 bases, with 18 bases lying between them. This CDR3 region has 15 residues. This receptor was obtained from a woman at least 80 years old with acute or convalescent COVID-19. Sequencing used peripheral blood. This sequence joins TRBV7-9 and TRBJ1-2; D is possibly TRBD1 (5 bases). CDR3 loop: CASNRGDGGYYGYTF. The CDR3 DNA is TGTGCCAGCAACCGGGGGGACGGAGGTTACTATGGCTACACCTTC.